This T cell receptor beta chain stems from a study of shared clonotypes between healthy human individuals. About the study: Aged 18 to 49, the donors were a couple of women and three men. Each donor's CD8 memory used one plate, CD8 naive two, each CD4 subset three.

This CDR3 comprises 16 residues. Germline lookup yields CDR1 SGHRS and CDR2 YFSETQ. V was pared by 0 bases and J by 3 bases, with 15 bases between. Assay runs were performed at deep level. Libraries were prepared by immunoSEQ multiplex PCR; TCRdb keeps only in-frame clonotypes and omits some of them. Among about 2 million clones listed, 95% were seen once. Sequenced input: naive CD4+ T cells sorted from blood. The subset: CD45RA+ positively selected. The chain is built from TRBV5-1 and TRBJ1-1; the D is unclear. The clonotype originates from a man aged 18 to 35 in good health. Here the CDR3 DNA reads TGCGCCAGCAGCTTGGAGCTGAGGCCGGTTGACACTGAAGCTTTCTTT. Encoded protein: CASSLELRPVDTEAFF.